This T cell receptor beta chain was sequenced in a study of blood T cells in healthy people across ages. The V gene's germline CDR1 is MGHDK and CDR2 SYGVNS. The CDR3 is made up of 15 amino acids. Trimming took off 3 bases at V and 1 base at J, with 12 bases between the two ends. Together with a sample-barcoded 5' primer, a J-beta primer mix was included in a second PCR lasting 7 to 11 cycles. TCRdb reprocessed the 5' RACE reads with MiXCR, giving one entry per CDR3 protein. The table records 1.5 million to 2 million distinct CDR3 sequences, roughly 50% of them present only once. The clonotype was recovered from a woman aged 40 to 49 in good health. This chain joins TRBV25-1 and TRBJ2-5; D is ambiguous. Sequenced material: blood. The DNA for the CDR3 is TGTGCCAGCAGTGACCCTTTTTTCGGCCAAGAGACCCAGTACTTC. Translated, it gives CASSDPFFGQETQYF.